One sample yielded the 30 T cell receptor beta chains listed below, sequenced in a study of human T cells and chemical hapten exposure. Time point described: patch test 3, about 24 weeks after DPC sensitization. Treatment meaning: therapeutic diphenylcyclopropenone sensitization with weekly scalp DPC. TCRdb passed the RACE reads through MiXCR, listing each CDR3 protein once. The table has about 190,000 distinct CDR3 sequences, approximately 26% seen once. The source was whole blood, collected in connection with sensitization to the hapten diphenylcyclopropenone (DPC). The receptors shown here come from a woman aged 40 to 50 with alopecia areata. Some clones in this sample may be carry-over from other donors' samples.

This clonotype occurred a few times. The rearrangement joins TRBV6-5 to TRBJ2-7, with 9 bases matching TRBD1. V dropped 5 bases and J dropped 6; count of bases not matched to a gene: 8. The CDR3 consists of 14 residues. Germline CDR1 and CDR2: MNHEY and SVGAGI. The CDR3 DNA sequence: TGTGCCAGCAGTGGGACAGGGAGGGCGGGCGAGCAGTACTTC. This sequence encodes CASSGTGRAGEQYF.

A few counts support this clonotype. CDR3 amino acids: CASSTGQGAFNEQFF. DNA of the CDR3: TGTGCCAGCAGCACGGGACAGGGGGCATTCAATGAGCAGTTCTTC. The rearrangement joins TRBV7-9 to TRBJ2-1, with 12 nucleotides matching TRBD1. Per germline, CDR1 SEHNR and CDR2 FQNEAQ (reference sequence). This CDR3 comprises 15 residues. V lost 5 bases and J lost 6; bases outside the gene matches: 5.

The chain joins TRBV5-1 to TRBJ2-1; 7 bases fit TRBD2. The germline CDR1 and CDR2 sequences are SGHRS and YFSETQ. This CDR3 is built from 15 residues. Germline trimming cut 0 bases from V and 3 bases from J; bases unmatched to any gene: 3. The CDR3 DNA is TGCGCCAGCAGCTTGGCGGGAGGCAACTACAATGAGCAGTTCTTC. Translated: CASSLAGGNYNEQFF.

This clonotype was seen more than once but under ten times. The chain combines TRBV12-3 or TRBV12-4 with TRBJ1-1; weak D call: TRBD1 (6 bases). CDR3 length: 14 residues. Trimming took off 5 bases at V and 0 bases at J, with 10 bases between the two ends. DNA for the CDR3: TGTGCCAGCAGTAAACAGGGATTGAACACTGAAGCTTTCTTT. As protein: CASSKQGLNTEAFF.

The CDR3 region has the DNA TGTGCCAGCAGCGCTCTAGCGGGCAACCCAGATACGCAGTATTTT. Translated, it gives CASSALAGNPDTQYF. V usage is TRBV9 and J usage is TRBJ2-3; 8 bases match TRBD2. This CDR3 contains 15 residues. Germline assignment: CDR1 SGDLS and CDR2 YYNGEE. V shed 3 bases, J shed 4 bases, and the junction held 7 bases outside the gene matches.

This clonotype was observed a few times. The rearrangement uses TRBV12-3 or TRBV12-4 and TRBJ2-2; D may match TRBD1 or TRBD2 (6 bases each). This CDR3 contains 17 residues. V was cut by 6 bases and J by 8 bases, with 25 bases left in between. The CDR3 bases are TGTGCCAGCAGAGGGTGGGGGGCCCCAAGATCGGCGGGGGAGCTGTTTTTT. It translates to CASRGWGAPRSAGELFF.

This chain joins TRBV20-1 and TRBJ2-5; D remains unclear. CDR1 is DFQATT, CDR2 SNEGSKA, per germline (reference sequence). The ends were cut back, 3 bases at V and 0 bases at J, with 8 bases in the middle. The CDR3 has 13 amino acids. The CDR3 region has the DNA TGCAGTGCTAGGGCAGGATACCAAGAGACCCAGTACTTC. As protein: CSARAGYQETQYF.

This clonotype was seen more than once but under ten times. CDR3 loop: CSASGQANYGYTF. The CDR3, as DNA: TGCAGTGCTAGTGGACAAGCTAACTATGGCTACACCTTC. The rearrangement joins TRBV20-1 to TRBJ1-2; D is perhaps TRBD1 (5 bases). The CDR3 has 13 amino acids. CDR1 and CDR2 from the germline V gene are DFQATT and SNEGSKA (reference sequence). The V and J ends lost 3 bases and 0 bases respectively, with 8 bases between them.

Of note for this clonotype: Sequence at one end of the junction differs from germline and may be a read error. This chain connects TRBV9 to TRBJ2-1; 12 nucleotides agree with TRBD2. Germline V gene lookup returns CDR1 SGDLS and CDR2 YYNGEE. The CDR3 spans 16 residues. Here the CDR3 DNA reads TGTGCCAGCAGCGCCCCGGGACTAGCGGGTTACAATGAGCGGTTCTTC. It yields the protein CASSAPGLAGYNERFF.

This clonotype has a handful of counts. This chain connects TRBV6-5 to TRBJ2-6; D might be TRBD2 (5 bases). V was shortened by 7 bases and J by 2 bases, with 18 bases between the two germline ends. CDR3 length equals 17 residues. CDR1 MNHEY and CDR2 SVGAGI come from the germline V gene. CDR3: CASTTTGILTGANVLTF. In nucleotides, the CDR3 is TGTGCCAGCACTACCACGGGGATCCTGACTGGGGCCAACGTCCTGACTTTC.

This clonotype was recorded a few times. The CDR3 nucleotides read TGCAGCGTTGTAACACAAGGACAGGGACGAGAGACCCAGTACTTC. This gives the protein CSVVTQGQGRETQYF. This chain uses TRBV29-1 with TRBJ2-5, with TRBD1 matching over 8 bases. V trimming: 4 bases; J trimming: 4 bases; junction bases outside the gene matches: 11. The CDR3 runs 15 residues. CDR1 SQVTM and CDR2 ANQGSEA come from the germline V gene.

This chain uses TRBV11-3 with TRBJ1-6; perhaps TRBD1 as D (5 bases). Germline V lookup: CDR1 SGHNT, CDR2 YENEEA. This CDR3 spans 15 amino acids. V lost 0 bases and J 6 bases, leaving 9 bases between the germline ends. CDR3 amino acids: CASSLDPGSNSPLHF. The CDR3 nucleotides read TGTGCCAGCAGCTTAGATCCAGGGAGTAATTCACCCCTCCACTTT.

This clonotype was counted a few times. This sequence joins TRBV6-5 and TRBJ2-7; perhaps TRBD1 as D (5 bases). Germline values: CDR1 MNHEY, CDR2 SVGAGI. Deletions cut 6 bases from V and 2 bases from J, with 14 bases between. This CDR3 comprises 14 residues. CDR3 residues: CASRIGQGPYEQYF. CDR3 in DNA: TGTGCCAGCAGGATAGGGCAGGGTCCCTACGAGCAGTACTTC.

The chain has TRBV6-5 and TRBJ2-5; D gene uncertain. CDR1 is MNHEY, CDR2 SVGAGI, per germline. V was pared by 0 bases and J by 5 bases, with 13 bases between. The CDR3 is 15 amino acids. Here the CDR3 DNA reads TGTGCCAGCAGTTACTCCTACCGGCCCGGGGAGACCCAGTACTTC. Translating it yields CASSYSYRPGETQYF.

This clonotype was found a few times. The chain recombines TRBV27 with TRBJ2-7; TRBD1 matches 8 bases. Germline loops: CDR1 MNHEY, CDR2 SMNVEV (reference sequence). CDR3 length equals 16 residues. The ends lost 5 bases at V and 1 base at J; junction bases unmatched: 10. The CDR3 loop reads CASSPMWTGQSYEQYF. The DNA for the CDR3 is TGTGCCAGCAGTCCGATGTGGACAGGGCAGTCCTACGAGCAGTACTTC.

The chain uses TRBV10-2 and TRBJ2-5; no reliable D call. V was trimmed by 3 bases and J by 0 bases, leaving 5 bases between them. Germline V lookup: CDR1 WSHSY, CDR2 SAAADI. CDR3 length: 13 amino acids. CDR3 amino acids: CASSEGHQETQYF. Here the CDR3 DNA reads TGCGCCAGCAGTGAAGGCCACCAAGAGACCCAGTACTTC.

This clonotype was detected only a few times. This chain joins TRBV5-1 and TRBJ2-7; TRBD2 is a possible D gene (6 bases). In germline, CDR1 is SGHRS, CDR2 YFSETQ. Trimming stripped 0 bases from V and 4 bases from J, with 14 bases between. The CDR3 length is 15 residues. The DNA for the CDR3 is TGCGCCAGCAGCTTGGAGGCGGGAAGGAAGTACGAGCAGTACTTC. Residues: CASSLEAGRKYEQYF.

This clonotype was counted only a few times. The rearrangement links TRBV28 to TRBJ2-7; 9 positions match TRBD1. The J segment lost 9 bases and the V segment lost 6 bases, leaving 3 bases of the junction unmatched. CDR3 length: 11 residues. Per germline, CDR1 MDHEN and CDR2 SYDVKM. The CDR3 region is CASRDRGGQYF. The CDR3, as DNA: TGTGCCAGCAGGGACAGGGGCGGGCAGTACTTC.

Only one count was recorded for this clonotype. CDR3 DNA: TGCAGTGCTAGCCAGGGTGGGGGAGGTGAAAAACTGTTTTTT. It codes for CSASQGGGGEKLFF. This rearrangement joins TRBV20-1 to TRBJ1-4; D may be TRBD1 (5 bases). V lost 3 bases and J lost 7, with 15 bases in between. In germline, CDR1 is DFQATT, CDR2 SNEGSKA (reference sequence). The CDR3 totals 14 residues.

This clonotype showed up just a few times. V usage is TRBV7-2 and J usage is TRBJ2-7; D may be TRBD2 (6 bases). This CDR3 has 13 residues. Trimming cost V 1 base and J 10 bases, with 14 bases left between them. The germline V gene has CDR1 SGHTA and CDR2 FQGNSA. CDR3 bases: TGTGCCAGCAGCTTAGGGGTGGGGGGATCCCAGTACTTC. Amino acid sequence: CASSLGVGGSQYF.

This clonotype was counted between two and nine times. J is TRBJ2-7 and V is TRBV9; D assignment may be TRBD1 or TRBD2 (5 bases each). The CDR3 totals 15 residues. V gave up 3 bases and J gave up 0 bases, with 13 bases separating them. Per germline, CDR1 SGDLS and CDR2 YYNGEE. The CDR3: CASSARGPDSYEQYF. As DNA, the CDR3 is TGTGCCAGCAGCGCTCGGGGACCAGACTCCTACGAGCAGTACTTC.

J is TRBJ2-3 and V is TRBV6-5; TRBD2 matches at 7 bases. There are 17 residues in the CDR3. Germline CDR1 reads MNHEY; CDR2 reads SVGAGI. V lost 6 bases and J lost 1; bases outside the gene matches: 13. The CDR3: CASSLTTPGLRTDTQYF. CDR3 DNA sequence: TGTGCCAGCAGCTTAACAACACCGGGACTACGCACAGATACGCAGTATTTT.

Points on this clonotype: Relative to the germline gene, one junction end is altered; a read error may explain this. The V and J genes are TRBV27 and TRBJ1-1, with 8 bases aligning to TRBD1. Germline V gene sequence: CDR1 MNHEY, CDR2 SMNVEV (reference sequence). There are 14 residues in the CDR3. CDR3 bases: TGTACCAGCAGTCCCCGAACAGGGGGGACTGAAGCTTTCTTT. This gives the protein CTSSPRTGGTEAFF.

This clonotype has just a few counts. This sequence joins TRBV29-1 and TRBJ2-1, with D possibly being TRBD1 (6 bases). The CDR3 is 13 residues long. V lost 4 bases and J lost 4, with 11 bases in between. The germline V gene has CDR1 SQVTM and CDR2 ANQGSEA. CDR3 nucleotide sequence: TGCAGCGTTGGTGGTAGGGGGTACAATGAGCAGTTCTTC. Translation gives CSVGGRGYNEQFF.

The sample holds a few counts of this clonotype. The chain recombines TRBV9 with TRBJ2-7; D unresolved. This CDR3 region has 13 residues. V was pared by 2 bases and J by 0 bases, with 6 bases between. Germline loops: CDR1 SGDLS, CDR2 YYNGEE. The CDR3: CASSVGSSYEQYF. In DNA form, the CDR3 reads TGTGCCAGCAGCGTGGGCAGCTCCTACGAGCAGTACTTC.

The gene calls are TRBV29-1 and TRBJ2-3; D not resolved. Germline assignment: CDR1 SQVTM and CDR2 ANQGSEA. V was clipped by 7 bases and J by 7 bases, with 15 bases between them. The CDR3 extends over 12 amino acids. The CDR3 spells CSAILSRNTQYF. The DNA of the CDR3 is TGCAGCGCCATACTCTCTAGGAATACGCAGTATTTT.

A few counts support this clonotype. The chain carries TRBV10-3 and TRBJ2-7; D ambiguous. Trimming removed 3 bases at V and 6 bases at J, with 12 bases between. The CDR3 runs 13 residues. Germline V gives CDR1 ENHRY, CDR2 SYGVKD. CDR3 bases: TGTGCCATCAGTGAACTCGCGAAGGGCGAGCAGTACTTC. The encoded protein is CAISELAKGEQYF.

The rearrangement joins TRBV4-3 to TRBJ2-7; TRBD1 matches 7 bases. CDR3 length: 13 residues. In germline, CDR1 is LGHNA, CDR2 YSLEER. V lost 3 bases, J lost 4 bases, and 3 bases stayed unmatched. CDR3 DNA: TGCGCCAGCAGCCAGATACAGGGGTACGAGCAGTACTTC. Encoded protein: CASSQIQGYEQYF.

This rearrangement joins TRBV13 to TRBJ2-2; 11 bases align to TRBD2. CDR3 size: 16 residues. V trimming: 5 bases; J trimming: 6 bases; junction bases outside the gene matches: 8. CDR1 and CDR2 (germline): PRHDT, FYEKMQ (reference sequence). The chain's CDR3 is CASSPLIAGGPGELFF. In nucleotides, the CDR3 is TGTGCCAGCAGCCCCCTGATAGCGGGAGGGCCCGGGGAGCTGTTTTTT.

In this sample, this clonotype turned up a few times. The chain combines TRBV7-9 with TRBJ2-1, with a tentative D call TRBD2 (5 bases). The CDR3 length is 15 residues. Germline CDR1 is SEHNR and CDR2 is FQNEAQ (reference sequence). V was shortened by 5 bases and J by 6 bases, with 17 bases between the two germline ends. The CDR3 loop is CASSPRGPTGNEQFF. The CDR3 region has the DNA TGTGCCAGCAGCCCCCGCGGGCCTACGGGCAATGAGCAGTTCTTC.